This TCR beta chain derives from a study of cytomegalovirus exposure and HLA in healthy donors. General study results and limits: TCR beta V- and J-gene trimming was later associated with a missense DCLRE1C variant.

A remark on this clone: Its target is not known.

PCR amplification relied on 60 Vbeta primers (plus 13 Jbeta primers). Method: immunoSEQ multiplex PCR; TCRdb's copy keeps in-frame clones and lacks some. This sample has about 86,000 clones, with approximately 79% found just once. The CDR3 length is 19 residues. The V gene end was trimmed by 4 bases and the J gene end by 1 base; junction bases not matched to a gene: 16. Germline V lookup: CDR1 MNHNS, CDR2 SASEGT. Material for sequencing was PBMCs. The receptor comes from a female donor in good health and CMV-seronegative. J is TRBJ2-1 and V is TRBV6-1; 7 nucleotides line up with TRBD1. CDR3 loop: CASSVGAGGKTRSYNEQFF. CDR3 nucleotide sequence: TGTGCCAGCAGTGTGGGGGCAGGGGGTAAAACGAGGTCCTACAATGAGCAGTTCTTC.